This T cell receptor beta chain was identified during a study of T cell changes during pregnancy in multiple sclerosis. The method was immunoSEQ multiplex PCR; TCRdb's version includes in-frame clones alone and lacks a portion of them. Of about 110,000 clones listed, roughly 89% are singletons. In germline, CDR1 is SNHLY, CDR2 FYNNEI. Trimming left V 3 bases short and J 3 bases short, with 8 bases between. The CDR3 has 14 residues. The sequenced sample was peripheral blood, obtained before pregnancy. This sequence joins TRBV2 and TRBJ2-2, with D uncertain. The sequence derives from a female donor with multiple sclerosis, enrolled in a pregnancy study. The CDR3 loop is CASSDSYYTGELFF. In DNA, the CDR3 is TGTGCCAGCAGTGACTCCTATTACACCGGGGAGCTGTTTTTT.